Listed here are 24 T cell receptor beta chains from one sample, sequenced in a study of CD8 T cells in Susac syndrome. Random hexamers served to reverse transcribe roughly 0.45 to 1 ug RNA. MiXCR, applied by TCRdb to the immunoSEQ multiplex PCR reads, yields one record per CDR3 protein. The sample has under 200,000 distinct CDR3 sequences, 90% to 95% seen once. Sequencing used CD4+ T cells from PBMCs. The receptors shown here come from a human donor with Susac syndrome.

The V call is TRBV20-1, the J call TRBJ1-5; D perhaps matches TRBD1 (5 bases). The CDR3 consists of 14 residues. V lost 3 bases and J 6 bases, leaving 15 bases between the germline ends. Germline values: CDR1 DFQATT, CDR2 SNEGSKA (reference sequence). CDR3 DNA sequence: TGCAGTGCTAGCACGCAGGGAGGAATTCAGCCCCAGCATTTT. Protein sequence: CSASTQGGIQPQHF.

The chain employs TRBV18 and TRBJ1-1, with 8 bases aligning to TRBD1. The V gene end was trimmed by 1 base and the J gene end by 8 bases; junction bases not matched to a gene: 15. The germline gives CDR1 KGHSH, CDR2 LQKENI. The CDR3 is made up of 17 amino acids. The DNA of the CDR3 is TGTGCCAGCTCACCACACCCCCATGGCTCAGGGGGCAGCGAAGCTTTCTTT. It encodes CASSPHPHGSGGSEAFF.

V and J are TRBV24-1 and TRBJ2-6; D perhaps matches TRBD1 (6 bases). This CDR3 region has 16 residues. V was cut by 1 base and J by 1 base, with 7 bases left in between. CDR1 KGHDR and CDR2 SFDVKD come from the germline V gene. The chain's CDR3 is CATSDFGQSGANVLTF. The CDR3, as DNA: TGTGCCACCAGTGATTTCGGACAGTCTGGGGCCAACGTCCTGACTTTC.

This clonotype was recorded once. The chain combines TRBV11-2 with TRBJ2-7, with a tentative D call TRBD1 (5 bases). Germline V lookup: CDR1 SGHAT, CDR2 FQNNGV. V lost 4 bases, J lost 0 bases, and 16 bases lay in between. The CDR3 is 16 residues long. The DNA for the CDR3 is TGTGCCAGCAGCTCTGCCGACAGTCACGTCTCCTACGAGCAGTACTTC. This encodes CASSSADSHVSYEQYF.

The genes are TRBV12-3 or TRBV12-4 and TRBJ2-7, with TRBD1 identical over 9 bases. J gave up 2 bases and V 5 bases, and 7 bases lay outside the gene matches. CDR3 size: 15 residues. In DNA, the CDR3 is TGTGCCAGCAGTACCGCCCGACAGGGGGCCTACGAGCAGTACTTC. Translated: CASSTARQGAYEQYF.

Regarding this clonotype: A junction end diverges from the germline sequence, so it may reflect a read error. The chain uses TRBV20-1 and TRBJ1-5, with D perhaps matching TRBD1 (5 bases). This CDR3 has 13 amino acids. Germline loops: CDR1 DFQATT, CDR2 SNEGSKA (reference sequence). CDR3 amino acids: CSAGDSFNQPQHF. The CDR3 DNA reads as TGCAGTGCTGGAGACAGCTTCAATCAGCCCCAGCATTTT.

This chain joins TRBV2 and TRBJ2-7; TRBD2 matches at 7 bases. CDR3 length: 13 amino acids. The V and J ends lost 7 bases and 0 bases, in that order; junction bases with no gene match: 3. The germline V gene encodes CDR1 SNHLY and CDR2 FYNNEI. The chain's CDR3 is CASMTSSSYEQYF. CDR3 bases: TGTGCCAGCATGACTAGCAGCTCCTACGAGCAGTACTTC.

This clonotype was observed once. The J gene is TRBJ2-1, the V gene TRBV5-1; 8 positions agree with TRBD2. The V gene end was trimmed by 1 base and the J gene end by 6 bases; junction bases not matched to a gene: 6. The CDR3 length is 15 residues. CDR1 and CDR2 from the germline V gene are SGHRS and YFSETQ. CDR3 DNA: TGCGCCAGCAGCTTGCCCAGCGGGAGTTCCAATGAGCAGTTCTTC. Amino acid sequence: CASSLPSGSSNEQFF. The full variable domain, rest sourced from reference TRBV5-1 and TRBJ2-1, is KAGVTQTPRYLIKTRGQQVTLSCSPISGHRSVSWYQQTPGQGLQFLFEYFSETQRNKGNFPGRFSGRQFSNSRSEMNVSTLELGDSALYLCASSLPSGSSNEQFFGPGTRLTVL.

J is TRBJ2-7 and V is TRBV28; no clear D. Germline CDR1 is MDHEN and CDR2 is SYDVKM. The CDR3 totals 16 residues. Trimming removed 5 bases from V and 2 bases from J, with 19 bases in between. CDR3 in amino acids: CASSLDRLSLTYEQYF. In nucleotides, the CDR3 is TGTGCCAGCAGTCTCGACCGACTTTCTCTGACCTACGAGCAGTACTTC.

V usage is TRBV5-1 and J usage is TRBJ1-1, with TRBD1 identical over 12 bases. The CDR3 covers 15 residues. V lost 3 bases, J lost 4 bases, and 4 bases stayed unmatched. The germline gives CDR1 SGHRS, CDR2 YFSETQ. The CDR3 protein is CASSSGQGAGTEAFF. DNA of the CDR3: TGCGCCAGCAGCTCGGGACAGGGGGCCGGCACTGAAGCTTTCTTT.

This sequence joins TRBV5-1 and TRBJ2-7, with D perhaps matching TRBD1 (5 bases). The V end was cut by 4 bases, the J end by 3 bases, with 14 bases between. Germline CDR1 and CDR2: SGHRS and YFSETQ. This CDR3 region has 14 residues. CDR3 bases: TGCGCCAGCAGCCAGGACCCCGACAGCTACGAGCAGTACTTC. Its protein is CASSQDPDSYEQYF.

The sample holds one count of this clonotype. The J gene is TRBJ2-3, the V gene TRBV20-1, with D perhaps matching TRBD2 (5 bases). The CDR3 extends over 15 amino acids. Germline CDR1 reads DFQATT; CDR2 reads SNEGSKA (reference sequence). V was clipped by 4 bases and J by 2 bases, with 16 bases between them. DNA of the CDR3: TGCAGTGCTATGGGAGTCGCAGGCCACACAGATACGCAGTATTTT. This encodes CSAMGVAGHTDTQYF.

The chain uses TRBV18 and TRBJ2-1, with 9 bases aligning to TRBD2. The trim removed 2 bases at V and 10 bases at J, leaving 3 bases unmatched. CDR3 length: 13 residues. CDR1 KGHSH and CDR2 LQKENI come from the germline V gene. The CDR3 DNA sequence: TGTGCCAGCTCACCAGAGGCGGGGGGGGAGCAGTTCTTC. Protein sequence: CASSPEAGGEQFF. Complete variable domain (other parts from reference TRBV18 and TRBJ2-1): NAGVMQNPRHLVRRRGQEARLRCSPMKGHSHVYWYRQLPEEGLKFMVYLQKENIIDESGMPKERFSAEFPKEGPSILRIQQVVRGDSAAYFCASSPEAGGEQFFGPGTRLTVL.

The V call is TRBV9, the J call TRBJ2-2; TRBD2 is a possible D gene (6 bases). The length of the CDR3 is 15 residues. In germline, CDR1 is SGDLS, CDR2 YYNGEE. V was pared by 2 bases and J by 4 bases, with 12 bases between. DNA for the CDR3: TGTGCCAGCAGCGTCCGGGGGACCTCCACCGGGGAGCTGTTTTTT. Its translation is CASSVRGTSTGELFF. Drawing the rest from reference TRBV9 and TRBJ2-2, the complete variable domain is DSGVTQTPKHLITATGQRVTLRCSPRSGDLSVYWYQQSLDQGLQFLIQYYNGEERAKGNILERFSAQQFPDLHSELNLSSLELGDSALYFCASSVRGTSTGELFFGEGSRLTVL.

The chain joins TRBV5-4 to TRBJ2-6; D ambiguous. Germline V gene data show CDR1 as SGHNT and CDR2 as YYREEE (reference sequence). The length of the CDR3 is 15 residues. The V end was cut by 4 bases, the J end by 4 bases, with 12 bases between. CDR3 protein: CASSTTTEGANVLTF. DNA of the CDR3: TGTGCCAGCAGCACCACCACCGAGGGGGCCAACGTCCTGACTTTC.

The V and J genes are TRBV29-1 and TRBJ1-4, with 9 bases fitting TRBD1. The length of the CDR3 is 16 residues. The germline V gene has CDR1 SQVTM and CDR2 ANQGSEA. J lost 7 bases, V lost 6 bases, and 15 bases had no gene match. The CDR3 region has the DNA TGCAGCGTCCTAACCCCGGACAGGGGAGTCATTGAAAAACTGTTTTTT. It yields the protein CSVLTPDRGVIEKLFF.

The chain combines TRBV2 with TRBJ2-7; 14 nucleotides align to TRBD2. Trimming cost V 9 bases and J 5 bases; bases outside gene matches: 6. Germline lookup yields CDR1 SNHLY and CDR2 FYNNEI. The CDR3 sequence is 14 residues long. The CDR3 protein is CASIGTSGSNEQYF. CDR3 coding DNA: TGTGCCAGTATCGGGACTAGCGGGAGCAACGAGCAGTACTTC.

The chain couples TRBV10-1 to TRBJ2-3; the match to TRBD1 covers 8 bases. The CDR3 has 15 amino acids. V lost 2 bases to trimming and J lost 4 bases; unmatched junction nucleotides: 5. CDR1 is WNHNN and CDR2 is SYGVQD in the germline V gene (reference sequence). The DNA of the CDR3 is TGCGCCAGCAGTGAGGAGGCAGGGGGCCCAGATACGCAGTATTTT. Translated: CASSEEAGGPDTQYF.

A single count supports this clonotype. This chain connects TRBV7-3 to TRBJ1-1; 7 bases line up with TRBD1. Germline V lookup: CDR1 SGHTA, CDR2 FQGTGA. CDR3 length: 13 residues. Unmatched junction bases numbered 4, after V lost 5 bases and J lost 4 bases. CDR3 in DNA: TGTGCCAGCAGCCCGGGACAGAGCACTGAAGCTTTCTTT. This codes for CASSPGQSTEAFF. Supplemented by reference TRBV7-3 and TRBJ1-1, the full variable domain reads GAGVSQTPSNKVTEKGKYVELRCDPISGHTALYWYRQSLGQGPEFLIYFQGTGAADDSGLPNDRFFAVRPEGSVSTLKIQRTERGDSAVYLCASSPGQSTEAFFGQGTRLTVV.

The chain links TRBV20-1 to TRBJ2-7; 10 nucleotides match TRBD2. J was trimmed by 4 bases and V by 7 bases; bases with no gene match: 7. This CDR3 has 13 amino acids. In germline, CDR1 is DFQATT, CDR2 SNEGSKA (reference sequence). CDR3 DNA: TGCAGTGTGCGGCTAGCGGGAGTTTACGAGCAGTACTTC. It encodes CSVRLAGVYEQYF.

This clonotype appeared a single time. As DNA, the CDR3 is TGTGCCAGCAGCTCGGCGCTGCCCAAAGAGACCCAGTACTTC. The encoded protein is CASSSALPKETQYF. The rearrangement joins TRBV5-4 to TRBJ2-5; D is ambiguous. The CDR3 has 14 amino acids. V was pared by 3 bases and J by 3 bases, with 12 bases between. The germline gives CDR1 SGHNT, CDR2 YYREEE (reference sequence).

V usage is TRBV10-2 and J usage is TRBJ1-2; 9 bases are shared with TRBD1. The trim removed 3 bases at V and 4 bases at J, leaving 6 bases unmatched. Germline V gene sequence: CDR1 WSHSY, CDR2 SAAADI. The CDR3 consists of 15 residues. The CDR3 here is CASSDQDRGGYGYTF. The CDR3 DNA follows: TGCGCCAGCAGTGACCAGGACAGGGGAGGCTATGGCTACACCTTC.

The chain couples TRBV12-3 or TRBV12-4 to TRBJ2-2; D is unclear. V lost 8 bases to trimming and J lost 2 bases, with 12 bases between them. The CDR3 extends over 14 amino acids. The CDR3 sequence: CASASAVNTGELFF. DNA for the CDR3: TGTGCCAGCGCATCGGCAGTTAACACCGGGGAGCTGTTTTTT.

The gene calls are TRBV28 and TRBJ1-2; D possibly corresponds to TRBD1 (6 bases). Looked up from germline, CDR1 is MDHEN and CDR2 is SYDVKM. The CDR3 runs to 14 residues. The CDR3 sequence: CATKSGGADYGYTF. CDR3 DNA: TGTGCTACCAAATCCGGGGGGGCGGACTATGGCTACACCTTC.